This T cell receptor (beta chain) was profiled in a study of blood T cell repertoires in COVID-19. Across the study: COVID-19 samples from acute and convalescent phases originated in the United States, Italy and Spain. Sample material is recorded as cDNA or gDNA derived from T cells, B-cell-depleted T cells, or PBMCs.

Notes on this clone: This same CDR3 is encoded by further DNA sequences in the sample.

Germline V gene data show CDR1 as SGHRS and CDR2 as YFSETQ. The CDR3 extends over 15 amino acids. V gave up 4 bases and J gave up 6 bases; unmatched junction bases: 4. As handled by the study authors: Amplification from reference gene primers served as the basis for estimated nucleated cell counts. Repertoires were generated with immunoSEQ multiplex PCR, while TCRdb's copy carries only in-frame clones and drops some. V, J and clone size derive from that table, while D and trimming were established from the DNA sequence. Here the sample spans around 94,000 clones, approximately 86% being singletons. The V and J genes are TRBV5-1 and TRBJ2-1; TRBD2 aligns across 13 bases. The sample taken for sequencing was peripheral blood. This clonotype originated in a man aged 50 or older with active or convalescent COVID-19. The CDR3 sequence is CASSLGLAGVNEQFF. Here the CDR3 DNA reads TGCGCCAGCAGCCTTGGACTAGCGGGGGTCAATGAGCAGTTCTTC. The full variable domain, completed using reference TRBV5-1 and TRBJ2-1, is KAGVTQTPRYLIKTRGQQVTLSCSPISGHRSVSWYQQTPGQGLQFLFEYFSETQRNKGNFPGRFSGRQFSNSRSEMNVSTLELGDSALYLCASSLGLAGVNEQFFGPGTRLTVL.